The clone carrying this TCR beta chain was seen a handful of times. Antigen: not known. CDR1 and CDR2 from the germline V gene are LGHDT and YNNKEL (reference sequence). The CDR3 spans 16 residues. J gave up 3 bases and V 1 base, and 8 bases lay outside the gene matches. Sample-barcoded 5' priming and a J-beta primer mix drove a second PCR of about 6 to 11 cycles. MiXCR was run by TCRdb on the 5' RACE reads, yielding one entry per CDR3 protein. This table has 760,000 or so distinct CDR3 sequences, approximately 25% appearing once. Per-sample PBMC isolation yielded at least 7 million cells. These data originate in a study of blood T cells in healthy people across ages. The study, taken as a whole, reports: Changes seen in expanded clonotypes were possibly confounded by donor CMV status left unknown.

The sample was also reused in another study, on T cells of mothers and their children.

The specimen sequenced was blood. The source is a boy younger than 18 in good health. The gene calls are TRBV3-1 and TRBJ1-2; 7 nucleotides line up with TRBD1. In DNA, the CDR3 is TGTGCCAGCAGCCAAGCCCCACCGGGACAGCACTATGGCTACACCTTC. This translates into CASSQAPPGQHYGYTF.